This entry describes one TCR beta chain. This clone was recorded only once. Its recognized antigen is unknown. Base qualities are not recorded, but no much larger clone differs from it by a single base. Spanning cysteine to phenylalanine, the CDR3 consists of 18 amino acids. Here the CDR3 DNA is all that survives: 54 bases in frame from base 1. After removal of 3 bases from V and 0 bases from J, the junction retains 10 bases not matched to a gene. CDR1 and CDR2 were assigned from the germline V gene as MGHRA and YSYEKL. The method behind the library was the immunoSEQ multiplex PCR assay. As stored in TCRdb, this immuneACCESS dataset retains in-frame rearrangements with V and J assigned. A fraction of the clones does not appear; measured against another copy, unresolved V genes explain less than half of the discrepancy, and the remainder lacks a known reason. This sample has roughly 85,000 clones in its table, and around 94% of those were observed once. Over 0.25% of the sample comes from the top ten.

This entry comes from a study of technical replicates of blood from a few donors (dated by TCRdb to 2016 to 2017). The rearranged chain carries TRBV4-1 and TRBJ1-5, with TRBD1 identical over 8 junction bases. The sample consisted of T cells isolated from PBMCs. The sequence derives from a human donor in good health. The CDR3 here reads CASSHPPRGPYSNQPQHF. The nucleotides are TGCGCCAGCAGCCATCCCCCCAGGGGGCCCTATAGCAATCAGCCCCAGCATTTT.